The TCR beta chain described here comes from a study of blood T cell repertoires in COVID-19. At the level of the study: PBMCs, B-cell-depleted T cells, or T cells provided the cDNA or gDNA that made up the material.

The CDR3 has 14 amino acids. The V end was cut by 4 bases, the J end by 8 bases, with 17 bases between. Germline assignment: CDR1 ENHRY and CDR2 SYGVKD. Here immunoSEQ multiplex PCR was the method, and the copy in TCRdb shows in-frame clones only, minus some. The data contain more than 60,000 clones, around nine tenths of them singletons. This sequence originates from a man older than 75 with COVID-19, enrolled during active disease. Material for sequencing was peripheral blood. The V gene is TRBV10-3, the J gene TRBJ1-2; D is uncertain. This chain's CDR3 is CAISGVGSPGGYTF. The CDR3 DNA follows: TGTGCCATCAGTGGTGTGGGTAGCCCGGGAGGCTACACCTTC.